This T cell receptor beta chain was identified in a study of blood T cell repertoires in COVID-19. The ends were cut back, 5 bases at V and 3 bases at J, with 13 bases in the middle. The CDR3 has 14 residues. Per germline, CDR1 MDHEN and CDR2 SYDVKM. Per the original methods: It was from reference gene primer amplification that nucleated cell counts were estimated. Repertoires were generated with immunoSEQ multiplex PCR, while TCRdb's copy carries only in-frame clones and drops some. V, J and clone size are taken as reported in that table, and D and trimming were inferred from the DNA itself. The sample records approximately 70,000 clones, around nine tenths being singletons.

The sample consisted of peripheral blood. The J gene is TRBJ2-5, the V gene TRBV28; perhaps TRBD1 as D (5 bases). The receptor was isolated from a woman aged 45-65 years with COVID-19, enrolled during active disease. CDR3 coding DNA: TGTGCCAGCAGTACGGCACAGGCCGAAGAGACCCAGTACTTC. It translates to CASSTAQAEETQYF.